This section outlines one T cell receptor (beta chain) sequence together with its context. Its matching antigen is unknown. The CDR3 is 14 amino acids. Trimming shortened V by 1 base and J by 4 bases, and 10 bases separated the two germline ends. The germline gives CDR1 SGDLS, CDR2 YYNGEE. Extraction of RNA preceded its reverse transcription into cDNA, which served as the sequencing template. Data came from immunoSEQ multiplex PCR; TCRdb stores just in-frame clones and leaves some out. This sample has a few hundred thousand clones, with under 40% found just once. The data derive from a study of CD8+ T cells in alopecia areata. Study results and caveats: In scalp samples, resident alphabeta T cells of normal skin are also sequenced. Given one nonresponder, whether baseline CD8+ expansion relates to response remains uncertain. Under tofacitinib, numerous expanded lesional clonotypes remained detectable in scalp and blood.

The treatment was: oral pan-JAK inhibitor, 5-10 mg twice daily. The sample consisted of CD4+ T cells sorted from blood, taken at roughly week 30, from a patient treated with tofacitinib. The J gene is TRBJ2-3, the V gene TRBV9; D is possibly TRBD2 (5 bases). This receptor was identified in a human donor with alopecia areata. The CDR3 nucleotides read TGTGCCAGCAGCGTAACAACTAGTTCAGATACGCAGTATTTT. As protein: CASSVTTSSDTQYF.